This TCR beta chain came from a study of cytomegalovirus exposure and HLA in healthy donors. Germline V CDR1 and CDR2: SEHNR, FQNEAQ (reference sequence). The CDR3 consists of 18 residues. The junction had 14 bases not matched to a gene; V was cut back by 0 bases and J by 5 bases. The method was immunoSEQ multiplex PCR; TCRdb's version includes in-frame clones alone and lacks a portion of them. The sample contains tens of thousands of clones, approximately 94% of which appear only once. The source of this sequence is a man between 18 and 35 years old in good health and CMV-seropositive. Sequenced material: PBMCs. The V gene is TRBV7-9, the J gene TRBJ2-5, with 8 bases fitting TRBD1. The CDR3 region is CASSLALIRDRIRETQYF. The CDR3 bases are TGTGCCAGCAGCTTAGCGCTAATTCGGGACAGGATTCGGGAGACCCAGTACTTC.